The 30 T cell receptor beta chains given below trace back to one sample, sequenced in a study of T cells in Graves' hyperthyroidism and ophthalmopathy. The TCR beta CDR3 regions underwent amplification using RNA transcripts as the source. HTBI primers were employed in a first-round RT-PCR of the TCR CDR3. TCRdb re-called the multiplex PCR reads with MiXCR, one entry per CDR3 protein. The sample holds approximately 330,000 distinct CDR3 sequences, roughly 18% seen once. Input material: blood. The receptors were gathered from a woman aged 45-59 years with Graves' hyperthyroidism.

This clonotype was found a few times. In DNA, the CDR3 is TGTGCCAGCAGCCTAAATGACTTTAGGGATTCACCCCTCCACTTT. It encodes CASSLNDFRDSPLHF. The J gene is TRBJ1-6, the V gene TRBV12-3 or TRBV12-4; D gene uncertain. Trimming took 6 bases from V and 8 from J, leaving 17 bases between them. The CDR3 spans 15 residues.

This clonotype was detected many times. V is TRBV27 and J is TRBJ1-1; D call uncertain. The length of the CDR3 is 14 residues. CDR1 and CDR2 from the germline V gene are MNHEY and SMNVEV (reference sequence). Between the trimmed V and J ends, which lost 10 bases and 1 base, there was a span of 16 bases. The CDR3: CATHSRTANTEAFF. In DNA, the CDR3 is TGTGCCACCCATTCTCGGACGGCGAACACTGAAGCTTTCTTT.

This clonotype was detected only a few times. This rearrangement joins TRBV12-3 or TRBV12-4 to TRBJ1-3; a possible D gene is TRBD1 (5 bases). The length of the CDR3 is 14 residues. The germline V and J ends were trimmed by 1 base and 4 bases, with 8 bases remaining between them. CDR3 sequence reads: CASSLGGAGNTIYF. The CDR3, as DNA: TGTGCCAGCAGTTTAGGGGGCGCGGGAAACACCATATATTTT.

The V call is TRBV5-1, the J call TRBJ2-5; D is unclear. Trimming removed 0 bases at V and 5 bases at J, with 14 bases between. Germline values: CDR1 SGHRS, CDR2 YFSETQ. The CDR3 contains 15 residues. The CDR3 DNA is TGCGCCAGCAGCTTGGAAATCCCCCGAGCGGAGACCCAGTACTTC. The encoded protein is CASSLEIPRAETQYF.

This chain links TRBV27 with TRBJ1-5, with unresolved D. The V and J ends lost 2 bases and 0 bases respectively, with 14 bases between them. This CDR3 is built from 17 residues. The germline CDR1 and CDR2 sequences are MNHEY and SMNVEV (reference sequence). The CDR3 reads CASSLNFGRYSNQPQHF. Here the CDR3 DNA reads TGTGCCAGCAGTTTAAATTTTGGCAGATATAGCAATCAGCCCCAGCATTTT.

In its sample, this clonotype was seen once. The chain recombines TRBV12-5 with TRBJ2-2; the D is unclear. CDR1 and CDR2 from the germline V gene are LGHNT and FRNRAP. Trimming shortened V by 4 bases and J by 8 bases, and 11 bases separated the two germline ends. CDR3 length: 13 amino acids. CDR3 nucleotides: TGTGCTAGTGGTTCCCTTCCCGGGGGGGAGCTGTTTTTT. Amino acids: CASGSLPGGELFF.

The chain is built from TRBV6-1 and TRBJ2-2; D is perhaps TRBD2 (6 bases). The CDR3 contains 15 residues. Per germline, CDR1 MNHNS and CDR2 SASEGT. V shed 8 bases and J shed 0 bases, with 13 bases lying between them. The CDR3 sequence is CASRTGLTNTGELFF. The CDR3 DNA is TGTGCCAGCCGAACGGGACTTACGAACACCGGGGAGCTGTTTTTT.

This sequence joins TRBV5-1 and TRBJ2-7, with D perhaps matching TRBD1 or TRBD2 (6 bases each). Germline V gene lookup returns CDR1 SGHRS and CDR2 YFSETQ. V was clipped by 1 base and J by 7 bases, with 15 bases between them. The CDR3 loop spans 14 amino acids. In DNA, the CDR3 is TGCGCCAGCAGCTTGAAGCCGGGGGCCGGGGAGCAGTACGTC. Amino acid sequence: CASSLKPGAGEQYV.

CDR3 DNA sequence: TGTGCCACCAGCGACCAAGTGAACACTGAAGCTTTCTTT. It specifies CATSDQVNTEAFF. The chain links TRBV15 to TRBJ1-1; D unclear. Germline CDR1 reads LNHNV; CDR2 reads YYDKDF (reference sequence). The CDR3 covers 13 residues. V lost 5 bases, J lost 0 bases, and 7 bases lay in between.

The genes are TRBV5-1 and TRBJ2-3; a weak D match, TRBD2 (6 bases). The CDR3 extends over 16 amino acids. V lost 5 bases and J 2 bases, leaving 18 bases between the germline ends. The germline CDR1 and CDR2 sequences are SGHRS and YFSETQ. The CDR3 protein is CASSFLSGSLTDTQYF. CDR3 bases: TGCGCCAGCAGTTTCCTTAGCGGCTCCCTCACAGATACGCAGTATTTT.

The sample holds many counts of this clonotype. The rearrangement links TRBV18 to TRBJ1-1, with TRBD1 identical over 9 bases. CDR3 size: 17 residues. Trimming removed 3 bases from V and 3 bases from J; junction bases left unmatched: 11. Germline CDR1 reads KGHSH; CDR2 reads LQKENI. The CDR3 DNA follows: TGTGCCAGCTCACCCCCCGACAGGGGGGGGATATACACTGAAGCTTTCTTT. Its protein product is CASSPPDRGGIYTEAFF.

This clonotype was found a few times. The chain uses TRBV5-1 and TRBJ2-2; D perhaps matches TRBD2 (7 bases). CDR1 and CDR2 (germline): SGHRS, YFSETQ. The ends were cut back, 4 bases at V and 5 bases at J, with 18 bases in the middle. This CDR3 is built from 16 residues. CDR3 in amino acids: CASSRGGTGGTGELFF. DNA for the CDR3: TGCGCCAGCAGCAGGGGGGGCACAGGAGGGACCGGGGAGCTGTTTTTT.

This clonotype was counted only a few times. This chain connects TRBV28 to TRBJ2-7; tentative D call: TRBD2 (8 bases). The CDR3 is made up of 22 amino acids. The ends were cut back, 5 bases at V and 0 bases at J, with 35 bases in the middle. Germline CDR1 and CDR2: MDHEN and SYDVKM. The DNA of the CDR3 is TGTGCCAGCAGTATGTCGATAGGGGGCGCGGGTATAACTAGCGGCTACTCCTACGAGCAGTACTTC. It encodes CASSMSIGGAGITSGYSYEQYF.

The sample holds a few counts of this clonotype. The J gene is TRBJ2-3, the V gene TRBV6-1; D may correspond to TRBD1 or TRBD2 (5 bases each). Per the germline V gene, CDR1 is MNHNS and CDR2 is SASEGT. This CDR3 comprises 13 residues. Trimming took off 5 bases at V and 6 bases at J, with 12 bases between the two ends. The CDR3 loop is CASSRGREDTQYF. DNA for the CDR3: TGTGCCAGCAGTCGGGGCAGAGAGGATACGCAGTATTTT.

Turning to this clonotype: One junction end disagrees with the germline gene, perhaps due to a read error. The genes are TRBV29-1 and TRBJ1-1; D is possibly TRBD1 (5 bases). This CDR3 is 13 amino acids long. CDR1 and CDR2 (germline): SQVTM, ANQGSEA. The CDR3 DNA reads as TGCAGCGGTGAAACCCGGGGGAGCACTGAAGCTTTCTTT. Protein sequence: CSGETRGSTEAFF.

This clonotype occurred a few times. One end of the junction varies from germline; a read error may be responsible. The J gene is TRBJ2-3, the V gene TRBV7-8; possible D gene TRBD2, 5 bases. Germline CDR1 and CDR2: SGHVS and FQNEAQ. The CDR3 runs 13 residues. DNA for the CDR3: TGTGCCAGCAGCTTCGGGAACACAGATATGCAGTATTTT. This translates into CASSFGNTDMQYF.

The chain joins TRBV5-1 to TRBJ1-2; D is unclear. CDR1 SGHRS and CDR2 YFSETQ come from the germline V gene. The CDR3 is 14 amino acids. With 2 bases removed from V and 0 bases from J, the gap between germline ends came to 8 bases. CDR3 sequence: CASSLRAANYGYTF. CDR3 sequence (DNA): TGCGCCAGCAGCTTAAGGGCGGCTAACTATGGCTACACCTTC.

The rearrangement uses TRBV10-1 and TRBJ2-1; no reliable D call. The CDR3 length is 12 residues. Germline CDR1 is WNHNN and CDR2 is SYGVQD (reference sequence). V shed 0 bases and J shed 9 bases, with 6 bases lying between them. The CDR3 protein is CASSESVGEQFF. CDR3 bases: TGCGCCAGCAGTGAGTCTGTGGGTGAGCAGTTCTTC.

This clonotype was counted many times. The chain employs TRBV12-3 or TRBV12-4 and TRBJ1-2; TRBD1 might be the D (5 bases). With 7 bases removed from V and 2 bases from J, the gap between germline ends came to 14 bases. The length of the CDR3 is 14 residues. Here the CDR3 DNA reads TGTGCCAGCACCCCGGGACCGACGAACTATGGCTACACCTTC. The encoded protein is CASTPGPTNYGYTF.

This clonotype was recorded a few times. The genes are TRBV6-1 and TRBJ2-2; 7 bases fit TRBD2. V lost 0 bases to trimming and J lost 4 bases; unmatched junction nucleotides: 2. Germline CDR1 is MNHNS and CDR2 is SASEGT. This CDR3 is 15 amino acids long. The CDR3 reads CASSEALAPTGELFF. The CDR3 DNA reads as TGTGCCAGCAGTGAAGCACTAGCGCCCACCGGGGAGCTGTTTTTT.

This clonotype was recorded a few times. V usage is TRBV4-2 and J usage is TRBJ2-3; D not resolved. The germline V gene has CDR1 LGHNA and CDR2 YNFKEQ. The CDR3 has 14 residues. V lost 7 bases and J lost 0, with 11 bases in between. CDR3 nucleotides: TGTGCCAGCAAGCTGTCGCTAAGCACAGATACGCAGTATTTT. Its translation: CASKLSLSTDTQYF.

The gene calls are TRBV7-9 and TRBJ1-2; D is unresolved. Deletions cut 2 bases from V and 5 bases from J, with 12 bases between. Per the germline V gene, CDR1 is SEHNR and CDR2 is FQNEAQ (reference sequence). The CDR3 runs 14 residues. The CDR3 spells CASSLLGLPYGYTF. The CDR3 coding sequence is TGTGCCAGCAGCTTACTAGGTCTACCATATGGCTACACCTTC.

The sample holds a few counts of this clonotype. The CDR3 protein is CASSSSRWGGEANEQFF. The CDR3 bases are TGTGCCAGCAGCTCAAGCCGATGGGGAGGGGAAGCCAATGAGCAGTTCTTC. The chain links TRBV7-6 to TRBJ2-1, with 7 bases fitting TRBD2. The CDR3 length is 17 residues. The V gene end was trimmed by 4 bases and the J gene end by 6 bases; junction bases not matched to a gene: 15. The germline V gene encodes CDR1 SGHVS and CDR2 FNYEAQ.

The V and J genes are TRBV5-6 and TRBJ2-7; D remains ambiguous. The ends were cut back, 0 bases at V and 6 bases at J, with 13 bases in the middle. The CDR3 loop spans 14 amino acids. Germline V CDR1 and CDR2: SGHDT, YYEEEE. Here the CDR3 DNA reads TGTGCCAGCAGCTTGGGGGTGAGGTTGAGCGAGCAGTACTTC. As protein: CASSLGVRLSEQYF.

The V call is TRBV5-1, the J call TRBJ1-3, with D uncertain. In germline, CDR1 is SGHRS, CDR2 YFSETQ. CDR3 length: 15 residues. Trimming took 4 bases from V and 0 from J, leaving 11 bases between them. The CDR3 sequence: CASSPGTISGNTIYF. The CDR3 DNA is TGCGCCAGCAGCCCTGGTACGATCTCTGGAAACACCATATATTTT.

The rearrangement uses TRBV20-1 and TRBJ2-2; D remains ambiguous. The CDR3 totals 16 residues. V shed 1 base and J shed 0 bases, with 12 bases lying between them. Per the germline V gene, CDR1 is DFQATT and CDR2 is SNEGSKA (reference sequence). CDR3 sequence (DNA): TGCAGTGCTAGAGCTCTTGGGCAGTCGAACACCGGGGAGCTGTTTTTT. Its protein product is CSARALGQSNTGELFF.

Comment on this clonotype: This may come from a read error, since a much larger clone is one base off. The chain has TRBV20-1 and TRBJ2-2, with 8 bases fitting TRBD1. CDR3 length equals 12 residues. Germline V gene sequence: CDR1 DFQATT, CDR2 SNEGSKA (reference sequence). For the CDR3, the DNA is TGCAGTGTCCGACAGGGGACCGGGGAGCTGTCTTTT. Its protein is CSVRQGTGELSF.

This clonotype has ten or more counts. This chain joins TRBV14 and TRBJ2-1; D unresolved. Trimming removed 0 bases from V and 0 bases from J, with 6 bases in between. Germline-derived CDR1 and CDR2 are SGHDN and FVKESK. This CDR3 spans 15 amino acids. This CDR3 is CASSQDISSYNEQFF. DNA for the CDR3: TGTGCCAGCAGCCAAGACATAAGCTCCTACAATGAGCAGTTCTTC.

This clonotype was detected ten times or more. V is TRBV30 and J is TRBJ2-7; 8 bases fit TRBD1. This CDR3 region has 14 residues. In germline, CDR1 is GTSNPN, CDR2 SVGIG (reference sequence). Trimming took 5 bases from V and 7 from J; bases not matched to a gene: 13. The CDR3 coding sequence is TGTGCCTGGGGGTCCGGGACAGGTTACGAGGAGCAGTACTTC. Protein product: CAWGSGTGYEEQYF.

The genes are TRBV3-1 and TRBJ2-4; D might be TRBD1 or TRBD2, each matching 5 bases. The germline V gene encodes CDR1 LGHDT and CDR2 YNNKEL (reference sequence). V dropped 0 bases and J dropped 5 bases, with 14 bases sitting between them. This CDR3 is 16 amino acids long. The CDR3 region has the DNA TGTGCCAGCAGCCAAGATCTGGGACCCCTACAAAACATTCAGTACTTC. Its protein product is CASSQDLGPLQNIQYF.